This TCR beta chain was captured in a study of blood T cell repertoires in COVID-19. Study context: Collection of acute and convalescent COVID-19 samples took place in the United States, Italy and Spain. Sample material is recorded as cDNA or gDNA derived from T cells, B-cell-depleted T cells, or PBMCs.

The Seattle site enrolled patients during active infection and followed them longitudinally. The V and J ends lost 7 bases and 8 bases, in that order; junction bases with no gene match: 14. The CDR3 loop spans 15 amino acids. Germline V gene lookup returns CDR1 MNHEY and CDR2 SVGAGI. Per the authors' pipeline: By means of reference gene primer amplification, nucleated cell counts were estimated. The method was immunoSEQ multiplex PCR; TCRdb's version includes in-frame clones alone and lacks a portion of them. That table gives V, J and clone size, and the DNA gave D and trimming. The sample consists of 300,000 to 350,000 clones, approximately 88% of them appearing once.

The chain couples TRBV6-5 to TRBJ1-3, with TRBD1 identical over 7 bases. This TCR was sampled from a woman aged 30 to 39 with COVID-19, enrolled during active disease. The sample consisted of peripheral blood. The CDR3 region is CASTELNRGGDTIYF. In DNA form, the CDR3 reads TGTGCCAGCACCGAACTTAACAGGGGAGGCGACACCATATATTTT.